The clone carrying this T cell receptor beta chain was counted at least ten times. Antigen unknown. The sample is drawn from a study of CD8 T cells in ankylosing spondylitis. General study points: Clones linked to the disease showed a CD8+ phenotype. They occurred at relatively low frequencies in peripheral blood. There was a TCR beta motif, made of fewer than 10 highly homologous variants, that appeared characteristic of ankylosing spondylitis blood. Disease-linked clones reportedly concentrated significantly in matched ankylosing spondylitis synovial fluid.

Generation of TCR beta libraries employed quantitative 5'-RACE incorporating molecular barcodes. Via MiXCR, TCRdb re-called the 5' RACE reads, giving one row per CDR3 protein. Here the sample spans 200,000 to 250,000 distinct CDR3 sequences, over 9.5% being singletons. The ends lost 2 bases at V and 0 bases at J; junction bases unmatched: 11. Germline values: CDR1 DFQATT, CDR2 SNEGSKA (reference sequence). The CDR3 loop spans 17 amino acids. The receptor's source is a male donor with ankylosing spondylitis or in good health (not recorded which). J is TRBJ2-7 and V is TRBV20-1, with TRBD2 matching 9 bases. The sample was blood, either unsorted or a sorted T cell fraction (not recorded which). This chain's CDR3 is CSARPILAGLSSYEQYF. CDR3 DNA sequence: TGCAGTGCTAGACCTATCCTAGCGGGGTTAAGCTCCTACGAGCAGTACTTC.